This T cell receptor beta chain is drawn from a study of monozygotic twins with inflammatory bowel disease. Study results and caveats: IBD patients showed reduced TCRbeta diversity (inverse Simpson) versus healthy co-twins. Fewer shared clonotypes with others were found in IBD patients than in healthy twins, especially with disease activity.

This CDR3 region has 15 residues. The germline V gene has CDR1 SGHRS and CDR2 YFSETQ. On this clonotype itself: The antigen remains unidentified.

Researchers used template switching to add UMIs featuring a 6-nucleotide sample barcode. TCRdb re-analyzed the 5' RACE reads; it lists each CDR3 protein once, without DNA. With a few hundred thousand distinct CDR3 sequences in the sample, the ten largest clones hold approximately 1.6%. Phlebotomy per donor yielded a single 2.5 ml blood sample. The chain uses TRBV5-1 and TRBJ1-5; TCRdb outputs TRBD1, but without DNA this stays unchecked. The receptor's source is a human donor with ulcerative colitis or Crohn's disease, or a healthy co-twin of an affected twin (not recorded which). Material: blood. The CDR3 sequence: CASSVQDSMRQPQHF.